The 2 T cell receptor beta chains below all came from one sample that was sequenced in a study of T cells in Graves' hyperthyroidism and ophthalmopathy. RNA transcripts yielded amplified TCR beta CDR3 regions. Primed by the HTBI set, a first-round RT-PCR was run on the TCR CDR3. TCRdb fed the multiplex PCR reads into MiXCR, producing one record per CDR3 protein. The sample has around 620,000 distinct CDR3 sequences, around 16% seen once. Source material: blood. These receptors were collected from a woman under 40 with Graves' hyperthyroidism.

This chain links TRBV20-1 with TRBJ2-2; D remains unclear. The CDR3 runs to 13 residues. The germline CDR1 and CDR2 sequences are DFQATT and SNEGSKA (reference sequence). V was shortened by 6 bases and J by 7 bases, with 15 bases between the two germline ends. The chain's CDR3 is CSAPNPGNGELFF. The CDR3 nucleotides are TGCAGTGCCCCGAATCCGGGTAACGGGGAGCTGTTTTTT.

This clonotype was detected ten times or more. J is TRBJ2-2 and V is TRBV2; no reliable D call. The CDR3 length is 12 residues. V was trimmed by 4 bases and J by 8 bases, leaving 8 bases between them. The germline CDR1 and CDR2 sequences are SNHLY and FYNNEI. For the CDR3, the DNA is TGTGCCAGCAGTGTTTCGAGGGGGGAGCTGTTTTTT. Its protein product is CASSVSRGELFF.